The 4 T cell receptor beta chains below come from one sample, sequenced in a study of control samples from healthy donors and cancer patients. TCRdb's table, derived via immunoSEQ multiplex PCR, lists solely in-frame clones and lacks some. The sample contains 50,000 to 75,000 clones, roughly 85% of which appear only once. The sequenced material came from blood. The source is a man aged 40-49 years in good health.

In this sample, this clone turned up once. V usage is TRBV4-3 and J usage is TRBJ2-7; the D gene is possibly TRBD1 (5 bases). CDR1 is LGHNA, CDR2 YSLEER, per germline. Trimming removed 1 base at V and 4 bases at J, with 17 bases between. The CDR3 extends over 16 amino acids. The DNA for the CDR3 is TGCGCCAGCAGCCAAGTAGGCAGGGTACATGGGTACGAGCAGTACTTC. It codes for CASSQVGRVHGYEQYF.

This chain uses TRBV6-5 with TRBJ2-2; TRBD1 matches at 7 bases. The germline gives CDR1 MNHEY, CDR2 SVGAGI. V lost 2 bases and J lost 4; bases outside the gene matches: 4. This CDR3 region has 15 residues. For the CDR3, the DNA is TGTGCCAGCAGTTACCGGGGACAGTCCACCGGGGAGCTGTTTTTT. Translating gives CASSYRGQSTGELFF.

The J gene is TRBJ1-2, the V gene TRBV28; the match to TRBD1 covers 7 bases. This CDR3 is 14 amino acids long. V dropped 6 bases and J dropped 4; count of bases not matched to a gene: 8. Germline CDR1 is MDHEN and CDR2 is SYDVKM. CDR3 protein: CASSRAGTAYGYTF. CDR3 nucleotide sequence: TGTGCCAGCAGCCGGGCTGGGACAGCCTATGGCTACACCTTC.

This clone was picked up one time. The chain is built from TRBV5-4 and TRBJ1-3; no clear D gene. The CDR3 consists of 15 residues. The V gene lost 2 bases and the J gene lost 3 bases, with 12 bases spanning the gap. Germline values: CDR1 SGHNT, CDR2 YYREEE (reference sequence). The CDR3 is CASSFNRQGGNTIYF. CDR3 bases: TGTGCCAGCAGCTTTAACAGACAAGGTGGAAACACCATATATTTT.